This T cell receptor (beta chain) was sequenced in a study of cytomegalovirus exposure and HLA in healthy donors (dated by TCRdb to between 2016 and 2019). With regard to the full study: An earlier analysis of roughly 630 of the donors reported about 250 Gb of sequence data and around 110 million unique TCR beta sequences from 150 million to 200 million T cells. Among 300 to 450 genotyped donors of the cohort, an average of roughly 240,000 unique TCR beta nucleotide sequences were sequenced per donor, around 18% of them non-productive. The study used immunosequencing to profile the T cell repertoires of 666 subjects and linked those repertoires to cytomegalovirus serostatus. Typing coverage varied by locus: roughly 620-640 donors for A, B, C, DRB1 and DQB1; around 560 for DQA1; about 600 for DPA1; fewer than 480 for DPB1. The later analysis used no new phenotypic data to find candidate immune exposures, relying instead on TCR beta sequences and their occurrence across donors. An early release covering roughly 600 HLA-typed donors comprised 250 to 350 gigabases of sequencing data and roughly 85 million unique TCR sequences. All discovery cohort repertoires had been generated on a single sequencing platform. A separate validation cohort of 100 to 150 different subjects was used in addition to the 666-subject first cohort. HLA typing included class I and class II loci at four-digit resolution. The study combined high-throughput TCR immunosequencing, statistical association of individual TCRs with disease status, and machine learning to predict cytomegalovirus infection status. A later analysis re-analyzed previously published TCR beta repertoires from 500 to 700 donors and added high-resolution HLA genotyping to study TCR occurrence patterns. The study was designed to test whether signatures of past pathogen exposure could be identified by cataloging public T cell receptors. Donor age, sex, ethnicity and CMV serostatus were compiled alongside the repertoire data. A later genetic analysis used genome-wide SNP genotypes for about 60% of the roughly 700 donors, treating that subset as a discovery cohort. Among the roughly 380 genotyped donors, approximately 76% belonged to the genetic ancestry cluster associated with self-reported Caucasian donors. An earlier analysis of approximately 500 of the donors applied high-throughput TCR beta sequencing to assess whether each TCR beta V gene segment acted as functional or pseudogenic. Roughly 5 DR-DQ haplotypes were handled as single units for association and clustering, since linkage in the cohort was strong.

With regard to this clone: There is no known antigen for this receptor. Per-nucleotide qualities are absent, and no much larger clonotype sits a single base away.

Its CDR3 holds 13 amino acids, cysteine through phenylalanine. The CDR3 DNA has 39 bases and is translated from base 1. The germline V gene (reference sequence) yields GTSNPN for CDR1 and SVGIG for CDR2. Relative to germline, V is 5 bases shorter and J is 5 bases shorter, with 15 bases between their ends. Library generation was performed with the immunoSEQ multiplex PCR assay. The multiplex PCR relied on a mix of 60 forward primers for TCR Vbeta segments and 13 reverse primers for TCR Jbeta segments. The CDR3 region of rearranged TCR beta genes was amplified from genomic DNA with a multiplex PCR assay. Amplified TCR beta libraries were sequenced as 87-base-pair reads on the Illumina HiSeq System. Turning to the authors' computational methods: In a later analysis, tens of millions of unique TCR beta chains were counted across the roughly 670 repertoires, and roughly 10 million of these chains were shared by at least two donors. A nearest-neighbor algorithm error-corrected the raw reads and collapsed the reads into unique sequences, merging closely related sequences to remove PCR and sequencing errors. V, D and J gene segments were assigned by aligning CDR3 sequences to IMGT reference sequences. For a sequence to be retained, at least a six-nucleotide match to both a V gene segment and a J gene segment was required. A rearrangement was called productive if the CDR3 had no stop codons and remained in frame with V and J, and every other rearrangement was called non-productive. CDR3 was defined according to IMGT convention as the region running from the second conserved V-encoded cysteine to the conserved J-encoded phenylalanine. The earlier analysis of around 640 of the donors excluded sequences that lacked an unambiguous match to a single V gene segment. In an earlier analysis of approximately 500 of the donors, a V segment was called functional when productive rearrangements were above 56.7%, and segregating when the standard deviation between donors exceeded 5%. A statistical classification framework was built for diagnosing cytomegalovirus status from the catalog of TCR beta chain sequences. V and J gene assignment, in a later analysis, came from comparing TCR nucleotide sequences with IMGT/GENE-DB human TR gene sequences. The TCRdist pipeline was used in a later analysis to assign CDR3 sequences and most-parsimonious VDJ recombination scenarios. In a later analysis, each TCR beta chain was defined by its CDR3 amino acid sequence together with its V-gene family, and reads without a unique V-gene family were excluded. In a later analysis, a few hundred highly shared, low-generation-probability nucleotide sequences were removed to address suspected cross-contamination and a sequencing artifact. A later analysis calculated a clonal expansion index for each public chain from normalized within-repertoire ranks of inferred template counts. Generation probabilities in a later analysis came from a VDJ recombination model fitted to out-of-frame rearrangements, and those results were checked against IGoR. A later analysis scored TCR-TCR, TCR-HLA and TCR-CMV co-occurrence with hypergeometric tests, applying a repertoire-size bias correction to TCR pairs. In a later analysis, false discovery rates were estimated by permuting HLA or CMV assignments 20 times. In a later analysis, co-occurring TCRs were grouped using DBSCAN, with TCRdist sequence similarity added in when clustering inside HLA-allele-positive subsets. Repertoires with fewer than 30,000 or more than 120,000 public chains, plus five repertoires with anomalous nucleotide sharing, were excluded from co-occurrence clustering. Drawn from immuneACCESS, this table holds only the in-frame rearrangements with V and J called that TCRdb kept. Clones are partly lost; checked studies trace under half to an unresolved V gene and leave the rest unexplained. The V and J calls and clone size come from that table; D and trimming were worked out from the DNA. This sample lists roughly 100,000 clones; under 85% were detected once. 3% to 4.5% of the sample rests with the top ten.

The cohort comprised around 690 healthy bone marrow donors. Cohort members were all nominally healthy when sampled, although unrecorded immune exposures were likely present. The donor tested CMV seropositive and was one of the 289 seropositive cohort members. Every donor gave a peripheral blood sample, and the peripheral blood mononuclear cells from that sample were used for TCR beta sequencing. The Qiagen DNeasy Blood Extraction Kit was used to extract genomic DNA from the blood cell samples. Study-level results and caveats: The cohort was sequenced for TCR beta chains only, and without alpha or paired-chain data the features that could be detected were limited. Three of the identified cytomegalovirus-associated TCR beta chains were confirmed in vitro to be specific for cytomegalovirus antigens. The study gave a list of 150 to 200 TCR beta chains associated with cytomegalovirus. Over 15 rarely observed V segments, including chromosome 9 orphons, were excluded from the earlier analysis of several hundred of the donors because counts were too low. Sequencing depth was assumed to be roughly uniform across donors in the presence/absence analyses, though that assumption may not hold. Several of the top co-occurrence clusters appeared to be linked to parvovirus B19, influenza, CMV and Epstein-Barr virus, according to a later analysis. CMV serostatus was the only immune exposure information available for the cohort. In a later analysis, most CMV-associated TCR beta chains were found to appear HLA-restricted, with HLA associations seemingly driven largely by CMV exposure. A further reported finding was that TCR beta sequences accurately predicted the HLA-A and HLA-B alleles for most subjects in the first cohort. Because some donors lacked HLA typing at each locus, the association tests relied only on the typed subset. Some IMGT-functional V segments, including TRBV6-2 and TRBV6-3, could not be told apart with the 87-base-pair reads, so those segments were excluded. In an earlier analysis of roughly 560 of the donors, most TCR beta V segments were observed in productive rearrangements about 90% or about 30% of the time, broadly matching IMGT annotations. A group of highly shared sequence variants was considered likely to be a technical artifact of the sequencing pipeline. Compared with the roughly 720-donor mean, donors in an Asian-associated ancestry cluster had fewer N-insertions in productive TCRs, according to a later genetic analysis. Across donors, most TCR sequences were observed very rarely, whereas some public TCRs were present in many individuals. An association between a missense DCLRE1C variant and V-gene and J-gene trimming of TCR beta chains was found in a later genetic analysis and replicated in an independent cohort. Strong co-occurrence of HLA alleles, especially DR and DQ, made assigning TCR associations to individual alleles difficult. In a later analysis, 15,000 to 20,000 TCR beta sequences were associated with specific HLA alleles at a false discovery rate of 0.05. Cytomegalovirus status was reported to be diagnosed by the classifier with high specificity and sensitivity in both the original and validation cohorts. Compared with equally common non-associated chains, HLA-associated TCR beta chains in a later analysis were more clonally expanded and had lower generation probabilities. Correlated functional status among segregating V segments might reflect linkage disequilibrium, but an unknown experimental factor could not be ruled out. In a later analysis, TCR association rates were found to vary across HLA loci, with the most associated TCRs seen for DRB1 alleles and the fewest for HLA-C alleles. It was suggested by the authors that the approach could potentially be generalized to other disease states and immunological phenotypes.

The clonotype comes from a female donor in good health and CMV-seropositive. Sequencing was done on a sample of PBMCs. The chain is assembled from TRBV30 and TRBJ2-5; the D region possibly corresponds to TRBD2 (6 bases align). Here the CDR3 is given as CAWGRRGSETQYF. The DNA sequence is given as TGTGCCTGGGGAAGGCGGGGATCGGAGACCCAGTACTTC. The full variable domain, with segments outside the CDR3 supplied by the reference TRBV30 and TRBJ2-5 proteins, appears as SQTIHQWPATLVQPVGSPLSLECTVEGTSNPNLYWYRQAAGRGLQLLFYSVGIGQISSEVPQNLSASRPQDRQFILSSKKLLLSDSGFYLCAWGRRGSETQYFGPGTRLLVL.